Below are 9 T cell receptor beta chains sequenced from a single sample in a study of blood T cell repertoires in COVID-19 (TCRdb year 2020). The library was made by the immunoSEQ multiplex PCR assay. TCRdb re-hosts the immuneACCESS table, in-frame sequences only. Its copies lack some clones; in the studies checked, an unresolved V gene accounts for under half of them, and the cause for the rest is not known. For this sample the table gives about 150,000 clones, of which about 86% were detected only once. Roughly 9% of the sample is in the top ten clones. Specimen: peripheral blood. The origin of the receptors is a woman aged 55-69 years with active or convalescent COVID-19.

The CDR3 sequence: CASSAGTATYNSPLHF. The CDR3 region has the DNA TGTGCCAGTAGTGCGGGGACCGCAACATATAATTCACCCCTCCACTTT. The gene calls are TRBV19 and TRBJ1-6, with D possibly matching TRBD1 (5 bases). The CDR3 sequence is 16 residues long. V dropped 5 bases and J dropped 4 bases, with 15 bases sitting between them. Germline CDR1 is LNHDA and CDR2 is SQIVND (reference sequence).

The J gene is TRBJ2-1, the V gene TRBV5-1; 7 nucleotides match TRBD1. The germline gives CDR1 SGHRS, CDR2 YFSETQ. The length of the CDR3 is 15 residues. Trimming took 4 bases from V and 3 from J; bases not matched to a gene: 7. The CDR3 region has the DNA TGCGCCAGCAGCGTCACAGGGGAGTACTACAATGAGCAGTTCTTC. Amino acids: CASSVTGEYYNEQFF. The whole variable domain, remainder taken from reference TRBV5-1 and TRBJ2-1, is KAGVTQTPRYLIKTRGQQVTLSCSPISGHRSVSWYQQTPGQGLQFLFEYFSETQRNKGNFPGRFSGRQFSNSRSEMNVSTLELGDSALYLCASSVTGEYYNEQFFGPGTRLTVL.

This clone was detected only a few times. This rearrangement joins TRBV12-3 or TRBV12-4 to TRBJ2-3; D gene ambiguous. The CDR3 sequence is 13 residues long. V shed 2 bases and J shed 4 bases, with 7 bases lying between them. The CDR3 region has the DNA TGTGCCAGCAGTTTACTGGGCGCAGATACGCAGTATTTT. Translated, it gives CASSLLGADTQYF.

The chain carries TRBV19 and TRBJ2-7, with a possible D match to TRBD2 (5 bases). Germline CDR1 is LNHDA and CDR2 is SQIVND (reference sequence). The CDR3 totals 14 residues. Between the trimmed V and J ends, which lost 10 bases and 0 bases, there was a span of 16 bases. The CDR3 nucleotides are TGTGCCACCAAATATAGCGCCAGCTCCTACGAGCAGTACTTC. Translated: CATKYSASSYEQYF.

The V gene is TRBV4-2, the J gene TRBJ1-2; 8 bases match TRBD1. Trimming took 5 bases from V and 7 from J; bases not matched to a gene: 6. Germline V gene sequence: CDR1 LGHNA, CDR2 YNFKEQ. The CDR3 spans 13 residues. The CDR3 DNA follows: TGTGCCAGCAGCTCGGACAGGGCTGCTGGCTACACCTTC. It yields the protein CASSSDRAAGYTF.

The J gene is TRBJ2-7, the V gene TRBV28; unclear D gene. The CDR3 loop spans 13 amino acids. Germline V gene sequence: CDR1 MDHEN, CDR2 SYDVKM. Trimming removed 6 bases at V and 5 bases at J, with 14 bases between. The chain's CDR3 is CASSSPELNEQYV. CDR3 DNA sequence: TGTGCCAGCAGCTCACCAGAACTAAACGAGCAGTACGTC.

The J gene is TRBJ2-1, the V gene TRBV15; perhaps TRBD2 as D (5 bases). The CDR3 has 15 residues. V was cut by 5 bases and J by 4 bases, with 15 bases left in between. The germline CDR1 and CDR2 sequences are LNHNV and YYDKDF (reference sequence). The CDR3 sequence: CATSPSYGEYNEQFF. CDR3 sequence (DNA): TGTGCCACCAGCCCGAGTTATGGGGAGTACAATGAGCAGTTCTTC.

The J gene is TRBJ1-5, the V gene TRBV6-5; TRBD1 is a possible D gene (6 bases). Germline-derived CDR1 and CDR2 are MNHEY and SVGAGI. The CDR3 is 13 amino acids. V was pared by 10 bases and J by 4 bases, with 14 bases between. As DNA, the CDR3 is TGTGCCACCGATTCGACAGGTAATCAGCCCCAGCATTTT. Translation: CATDSTGNQPQHF.

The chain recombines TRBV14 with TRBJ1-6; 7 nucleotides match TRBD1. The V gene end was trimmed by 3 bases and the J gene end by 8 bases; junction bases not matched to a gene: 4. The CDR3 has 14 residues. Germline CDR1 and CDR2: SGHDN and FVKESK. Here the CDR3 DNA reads TGTGCCAGCAGCCAGACAACAGGGGATTCACCCCTCCACTTT. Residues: CASSQTTGDSPLHF. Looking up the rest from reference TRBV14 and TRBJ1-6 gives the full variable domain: EAGVTQFPSHSVIEKGQTVTLRCDPISGHDNLYWYRRVMGKEIKFLLHFVKESKQDESGMPNNRFLAERTGGTYSTLKVQPAELEDSGVYFCASSQTTGDSPLHFGNGTRLTVT.